This T cell receptor (beta chain) was identified during a study of blood T cell repertoires in COVID-19. Study summary: From T cells, B-cell-depleted T cells, or PBMCs came the material, which was cDNA or gDNA.

The CDR3 length is 11 residues. Germline CDR1 DFQATT, CDR2 SNEGSKA (reference sequence). Under the authors' procedure: Amplified reference gene primers provided the basis for estimating nucleated cell counts. The table came from immunoSEQ multiplex PCR; TCRdb's copy has only in-frame clones and leaves some out. The V and J calls and the clone size are those of that table, but D and trimming were determined from the DNA. This table holds hundreds of thousands of clones, around 87% found once. Participants were aged roughly 18 to 89 years, lived in 25 or so US areas, and enrolled virtually. Sequencing was carried out using PBMCs or T cells enriched from blood (not recorded which). This clonotype originated in a man between 18 and 29 years old who had recovered from COVID-19. V and J are TRBV20-1 and TRBJ2-7; D may be TRBD1 (5 bases). CDR3 coding DNA: TGCAGCGATAGGGGCGACTACGAGCAGTACTTC. Encoded protein: CSDRGDYEQYF.